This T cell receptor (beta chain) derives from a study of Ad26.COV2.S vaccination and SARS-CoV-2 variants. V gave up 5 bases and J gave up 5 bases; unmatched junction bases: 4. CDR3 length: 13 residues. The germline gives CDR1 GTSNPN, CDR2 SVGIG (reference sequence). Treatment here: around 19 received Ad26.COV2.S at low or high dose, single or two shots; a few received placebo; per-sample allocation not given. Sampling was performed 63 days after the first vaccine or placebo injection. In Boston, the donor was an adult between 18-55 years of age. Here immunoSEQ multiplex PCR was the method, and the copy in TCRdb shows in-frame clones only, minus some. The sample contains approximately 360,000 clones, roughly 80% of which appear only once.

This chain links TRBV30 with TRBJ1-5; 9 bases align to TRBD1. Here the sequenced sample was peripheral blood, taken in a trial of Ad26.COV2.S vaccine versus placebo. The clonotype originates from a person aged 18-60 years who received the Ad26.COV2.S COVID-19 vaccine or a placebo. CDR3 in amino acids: CAWGGTGHQPQHF. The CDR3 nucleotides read TGTGCCTGGGGGGGGACAGGGCATCAGCCCCAGCATTTT. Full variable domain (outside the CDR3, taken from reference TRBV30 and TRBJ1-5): SQTIHQWPATLVQPVGSPLSLECTVEGTSNPNLYWYRQAAGRGLQLLFYSVGIGQISSEVPQNLSASRPQDRQFILSSKKLLLSDSGFYLCAWGGTGHQPQHFGDGTRLSIL.